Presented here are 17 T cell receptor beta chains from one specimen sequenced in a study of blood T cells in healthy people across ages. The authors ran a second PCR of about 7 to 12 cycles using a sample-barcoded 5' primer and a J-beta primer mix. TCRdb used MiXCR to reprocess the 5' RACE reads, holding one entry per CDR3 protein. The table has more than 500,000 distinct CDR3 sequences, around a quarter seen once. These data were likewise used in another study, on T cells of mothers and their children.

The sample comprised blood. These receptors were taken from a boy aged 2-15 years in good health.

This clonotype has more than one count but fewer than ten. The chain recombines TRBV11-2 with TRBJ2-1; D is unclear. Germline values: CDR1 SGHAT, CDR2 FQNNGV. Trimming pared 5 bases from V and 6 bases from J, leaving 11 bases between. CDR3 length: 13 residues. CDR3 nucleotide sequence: TGTGCCAGCAGCCTACGACCAGGCAATGAGCAGTTCTTC. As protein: CASSLRPGNEQFF.

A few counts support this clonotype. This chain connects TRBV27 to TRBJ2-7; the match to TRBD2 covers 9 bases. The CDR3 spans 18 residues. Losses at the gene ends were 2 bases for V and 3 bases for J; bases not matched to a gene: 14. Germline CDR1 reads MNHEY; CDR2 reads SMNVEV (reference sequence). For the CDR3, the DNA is TGTGCCAGCAGTTTAGCGCGGGCTAGCGGGACTACCTACTACGAGCAGTACTTC. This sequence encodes CASSLARASGTTYYEQYF.

The CDR3 protein is CASSSYETGPRYF. CDR3 sequence (DNA): TGTGCCAGCAGCTCGTACGAGACGGGCCCCCGGTACTTC. The genes are TRBV7-2 and TRBJ2-5; D not resolved. CDR3 length equals 13 residues. The germline V gene encodes CDR1 SGHTA and CDR2 FQGNSA. The V and J ends lost 4 bases and 13 bases respectively, with 19 bases between them.

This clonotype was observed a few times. The CDR3 loop is CATSSVNYEQYF. CDR3 DNA sequence: TGTGCCACCAGCAGCGTCAACTACGAGCAGTACTTC. This chain links TRBV15 with TRBJ2-7; D unclear. Trimming pared 3 bases from V and 3 bases from J, leaving 6 bases between. In germline, CDR1 is LNHNV, CDR2 YYDKDF (reference sequence). This CDR3 region has 12 residues. Combining the CDR3 with reference TRBV15 and TRBJ2-7 gives the whole variable domain DAMVIQNPRYQVTQFGKPVTLSCSQTLNHNVMYWYQQKSSQAPKLLFHYYDKDFNNEADTPDNFQSRRPNTSFCFLDIRSPGLGDTAMYLCATSSVNYEQYFGPGTRLTVT.

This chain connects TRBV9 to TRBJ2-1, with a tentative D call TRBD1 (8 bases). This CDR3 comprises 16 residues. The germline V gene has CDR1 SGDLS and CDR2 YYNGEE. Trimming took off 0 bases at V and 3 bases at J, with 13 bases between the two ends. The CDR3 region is CASSVDYRGGYNEQFF. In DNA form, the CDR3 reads TGTGCCAGCAGCGTAGACTACAGGGGGGGCTACAATGAGCAGTTCTTC.

The CDR3 loop reads CASSSRTGGFSYGQYF. As DNA, the CDR3 is TGCGCCAGCAGCTCCCGGACAGGGGGCTTCTCCTACGGGCAGTACTTC. The V gene is TRBV5-1, the J gene TRBJ2-5; the match to TRBD1 covers 11 bases. V was pared by 3 bases and J by 11 bases, with 15 bases of the junction left unmatched. The germline V gene encodes CDR1 SGHRS and CDR2 YFSETQ. The CDR3 is 16 residues long. The whole variable domain, filled in from reference TRBV5-1 and TRBJ2-5, reads KAGVTQTPRYLIKTRGQQVTLSCSPISGHRSVSWYQQTPGQGLQFLFEYFSETQRNKGNFPGRFSGRQFSNSRSEMNVSTLELGDSALYLCASSSRTGGFSYGQYFGPGTRLLVL.

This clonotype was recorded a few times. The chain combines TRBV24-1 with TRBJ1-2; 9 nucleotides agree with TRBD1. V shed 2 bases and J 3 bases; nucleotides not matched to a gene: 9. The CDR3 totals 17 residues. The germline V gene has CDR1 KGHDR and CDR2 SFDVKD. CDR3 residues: CATSDSRGQGRDYGYTF. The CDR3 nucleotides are TGTGCCACCAGTGATTCCCGAGGACAGGGGAGGGACTATGGCTACACCTTC.

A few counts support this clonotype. CDR3 amino acids: CAREETQYF. CDR3 DNA sequence: TGCGCCCGTGAGGAGACCCAGTACTTC. The chain is built from TRBV23-1 and TRBJ2-5; no reliable D call. TRBV23-1 is labeled an ORF, and its function is uncertain. Trimming took off 11 bases at V and 5 bases at J, with 6 bases between the two ends. CDR3 size: 9 residues.

This CDR3 reads CASSGFRGGQNEQFF. The CDR3 bases are TGTGCCAGCAGTGGTTTCCGGGGGGGGCAAAATGAGCAGTTCTTC. The chain recombines TRBV2 with TRBJ2-1, with 8 bases matching TRBD2. This CDR3 is 15 amino acids long. J gave up 7 bases and V 4 bases, and 9 bases lay outside the gene matches. Germline V gene data show CDR1 as SNHLY and CDR2 as FYNNEI.

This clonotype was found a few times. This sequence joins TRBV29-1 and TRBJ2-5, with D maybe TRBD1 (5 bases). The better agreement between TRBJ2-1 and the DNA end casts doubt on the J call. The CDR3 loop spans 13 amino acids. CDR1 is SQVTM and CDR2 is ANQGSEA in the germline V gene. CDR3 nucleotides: TGCAGCGTTGGGGCAGGGATGGGGAATGAGCAGTTCTTC. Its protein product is CSVGAGMGNEQFF.

In nucleotides, the CDR3 is TGTGCCAGCAGTGGGACAGGGAGGGGCTACACCTTC. This gives the protein CASSGTGRGYTF. The J gene is TRBJ1-2, the V gene TRBV2, with TRBD1 matching 8 bases. The CDR3 is made up of 12 amino acids. Germline CDR1 is SNHLY and CDR2 is FYNNEI. V lost 4 bases and J lost 8; bases outside the gene matches: 3.

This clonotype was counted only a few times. CDR3 DNA sequence: TGTGCCAGCAGCGTAGCCGGACATGACACGCAGTATTTT. Translating it yields CASSVAGHDTQYF. The chain links TRBV9 to TRBJ2-3; perhaps TRBD1 as D (5 bases). The germline V and J ends were trimmed by 0 bases and 9 bases, with 11 bases remaining between them. The CDR3 length is 13 residues. CDR1 is SGDLS and CDR2 is YYNGEE in the germline V gene.

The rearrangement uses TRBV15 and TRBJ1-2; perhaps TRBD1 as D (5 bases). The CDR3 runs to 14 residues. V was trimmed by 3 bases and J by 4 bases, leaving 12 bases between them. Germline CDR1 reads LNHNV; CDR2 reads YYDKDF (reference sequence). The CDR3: CATSSGRGGYGYTF. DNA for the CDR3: TGTGCCACCAGCAGTGGAAGGGGCGGCTATGGCTACACCTTC.

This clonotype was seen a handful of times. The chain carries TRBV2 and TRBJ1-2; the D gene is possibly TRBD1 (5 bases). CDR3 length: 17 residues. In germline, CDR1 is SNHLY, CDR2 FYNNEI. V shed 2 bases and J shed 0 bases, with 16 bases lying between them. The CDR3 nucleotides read TGTGCCAGCAGTGAATGGCCGGGGGTGGACGCTAACTATGGCTACACCTTC. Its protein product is CASSEWPGVDANYGYTF.

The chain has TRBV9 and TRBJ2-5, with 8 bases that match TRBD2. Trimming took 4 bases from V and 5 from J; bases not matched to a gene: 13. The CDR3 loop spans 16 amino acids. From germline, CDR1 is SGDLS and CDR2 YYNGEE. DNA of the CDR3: TGTGCCAGCAGCTTCCCCCCCGGGACTAGGGGGGAGACCCAGTACTTC. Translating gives CASSFPPGTRGETQYF.

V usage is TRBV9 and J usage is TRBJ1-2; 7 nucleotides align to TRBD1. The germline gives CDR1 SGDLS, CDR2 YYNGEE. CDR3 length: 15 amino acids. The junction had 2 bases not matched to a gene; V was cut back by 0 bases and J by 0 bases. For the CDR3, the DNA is TGTGCCAGCAGCGTAGCGGGACAGTCTAACTATGGCTACACCTTC. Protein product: CASSVAGQSNYGYTF.

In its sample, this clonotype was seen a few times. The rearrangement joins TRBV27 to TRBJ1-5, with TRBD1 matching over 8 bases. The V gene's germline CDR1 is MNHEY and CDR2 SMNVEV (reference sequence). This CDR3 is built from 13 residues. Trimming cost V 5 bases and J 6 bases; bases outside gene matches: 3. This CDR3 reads CASSQGASQPQHF. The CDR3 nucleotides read TGTGCCAGCAGTCAGGGGGCGAGTCAGCCCCAGCATTTT.